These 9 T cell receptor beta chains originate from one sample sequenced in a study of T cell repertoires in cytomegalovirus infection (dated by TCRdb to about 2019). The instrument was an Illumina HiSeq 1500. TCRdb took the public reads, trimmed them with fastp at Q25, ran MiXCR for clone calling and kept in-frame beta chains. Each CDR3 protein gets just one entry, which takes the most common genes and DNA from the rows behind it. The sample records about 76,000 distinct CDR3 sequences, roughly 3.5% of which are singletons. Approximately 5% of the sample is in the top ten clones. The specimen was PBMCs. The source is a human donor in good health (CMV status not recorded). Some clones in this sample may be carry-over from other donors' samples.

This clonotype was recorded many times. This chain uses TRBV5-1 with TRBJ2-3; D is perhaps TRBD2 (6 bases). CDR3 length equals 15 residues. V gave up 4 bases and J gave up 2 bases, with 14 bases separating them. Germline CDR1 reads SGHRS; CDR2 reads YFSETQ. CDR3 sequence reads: CASSPRGYSTDTQYF. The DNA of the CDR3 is TGCGCCAGCAGCCCGCGGGGCTATTCCACAGATACGCAGTATTTT.

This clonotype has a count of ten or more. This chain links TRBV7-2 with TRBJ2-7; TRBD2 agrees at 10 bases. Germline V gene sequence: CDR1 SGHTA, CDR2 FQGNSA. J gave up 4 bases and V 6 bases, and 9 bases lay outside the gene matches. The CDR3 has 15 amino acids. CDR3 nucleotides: TGTGCCAGCAGTCTACCTAGCGGGAGTAGGTACGAGCAGTACTTC. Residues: CASSLPSGSRYEQYF.

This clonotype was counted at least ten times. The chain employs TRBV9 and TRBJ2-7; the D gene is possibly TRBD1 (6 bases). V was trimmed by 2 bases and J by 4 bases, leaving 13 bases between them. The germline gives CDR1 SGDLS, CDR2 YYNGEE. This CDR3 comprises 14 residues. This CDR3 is CASSVQGSTYEQYF. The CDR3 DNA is TGTGCCAGCAGCGTTCAGGGGTCCACTTACGAGCAGTACTTC.

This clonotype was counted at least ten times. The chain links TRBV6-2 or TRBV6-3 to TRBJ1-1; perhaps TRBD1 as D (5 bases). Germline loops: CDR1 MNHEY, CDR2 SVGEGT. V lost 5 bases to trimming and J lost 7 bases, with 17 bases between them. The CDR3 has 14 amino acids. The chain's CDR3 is CASSHIGQGGEAFF. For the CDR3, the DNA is TGTGCCAGCAGTCATATCGGTCAGGGTGGTGAAGCTTTCTTT.

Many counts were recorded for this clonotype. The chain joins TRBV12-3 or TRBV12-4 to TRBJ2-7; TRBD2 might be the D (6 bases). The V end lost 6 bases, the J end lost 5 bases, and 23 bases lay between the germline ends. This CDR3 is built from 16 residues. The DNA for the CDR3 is TGTGCCAGCAGAAATCCTACAGTCGGGGGAGGAGACGAGCAGTACTTC. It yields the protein CASRNPTVGGGDEQYF.

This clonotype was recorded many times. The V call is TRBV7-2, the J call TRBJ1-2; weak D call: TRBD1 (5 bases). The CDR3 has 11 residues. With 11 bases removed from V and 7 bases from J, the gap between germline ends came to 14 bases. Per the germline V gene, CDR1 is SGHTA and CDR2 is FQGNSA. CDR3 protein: CAGRTRRGYTF. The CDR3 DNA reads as TGTGCCGGGAGGACACGACGTGGCTACACCTTC.

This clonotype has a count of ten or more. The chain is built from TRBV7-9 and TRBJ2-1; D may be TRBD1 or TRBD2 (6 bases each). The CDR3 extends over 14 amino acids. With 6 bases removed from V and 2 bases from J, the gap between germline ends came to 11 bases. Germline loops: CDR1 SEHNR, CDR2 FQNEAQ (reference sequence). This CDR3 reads CASSRGLTYNEQFF. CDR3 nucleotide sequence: TGTGCCAGCAGTCGGGGGCTTACCTACAATGAGCAGTTCTTC.

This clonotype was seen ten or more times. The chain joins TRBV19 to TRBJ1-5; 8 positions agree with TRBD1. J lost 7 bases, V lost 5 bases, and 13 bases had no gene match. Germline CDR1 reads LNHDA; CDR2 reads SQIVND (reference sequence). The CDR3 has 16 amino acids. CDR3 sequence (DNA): TGTGCCAGTAGTCCGCGCGGCGGACAGGGATACCAGCCCCAGCATTTT. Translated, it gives CASSPRGGQGYQPQHF.

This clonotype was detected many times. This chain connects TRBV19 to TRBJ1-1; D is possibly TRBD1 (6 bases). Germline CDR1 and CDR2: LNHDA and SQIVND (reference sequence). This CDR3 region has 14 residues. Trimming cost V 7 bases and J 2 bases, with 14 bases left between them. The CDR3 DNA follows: TGTGCCAGTATGTGGGGCAGGGGTAACACTGAAGCTTTCTTT. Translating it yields CASMWGRGNTEAFF. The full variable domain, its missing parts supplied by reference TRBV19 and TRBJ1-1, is DGGITQSPKYLFRKEGQNVTLSCEQNLNHDAMYWYRQDPGQGLRLIYYSQIVNDFQKGDIAEGYSVSREKKESFPLTVTSAQKNPTAFYLCASMWGRGNTEAFFGQGTRLTVV.